Below, 28 T cell receptor beta chains from the same sample are listed, as sequenced in a study of CD8 T cells in ankylosing spondylitis (dated by TCRdb to about 2017). Study-level results and caveats: A TCR beta motif of eight highly homologous amino acid variants appeared characteristic of blood from ankylosing spondylitis patients.

Library construction relied on 5' RACE. Sequencing used an Illumina HiSeq 2500. TCRdb passed the public sequencing reads through fastp at Q25 and MiXCR, retaining productive beta sequences. For every CDR3 protein sequence, its rows merge into one entry that carries the most common genes and DNA. Present in this sample are about 200,000 distinct CDR3 sequences, around 7.9% of which were seen just once. The biggest ten clones account for approximately 15% of the sample. The antigens of these receptors remain unknown. Sequencing used blood, either unsorted or a sorted T cell fraction (not recorded which). These receptors all come from a male donor with ankylosing spondylitis.

This sequence joins TRBV6-2 or TRBV6-3 and TRBJ2-7; the D is unclear. The CDR3 contains 12 residues. With 2 bases removed from V and 5 bases from J, the gap between germline ends came to 7 bases. CDR1 MNHEY and CDR2 SVGEGT come from the germline V gene. The CDR3 DNA sequence: TGTGCCAGCAGTTACGGTCACCACGAGCAGTACTTC. This gives the protein CASSYGHHEQYF.

This clonotype was counted a few times. The chain carries TRBV19 and TRBJ1-2, with D perhaps TRBD1 (5 bases). The CDR3 is 14 amino acids. Trimming removed 5 bases at V and 4 bases at J, with 14 bases between. From germline, CDR1 is LNHDA and CDR2 SQIVND (reference sequence). CDR3 loop: CASSPGTEIYGYTF. CDR3 nucleotides: TGTGCCAGTAGTCCAGGGACTGAGATCTATGGCTACACCTTC.

In DNA, the CDR3 is TGTGCCAGCAGCTTAATGGGTTTTTTGGGTCCTCAGCTCTTGAACACTGAAGCTTTCTTT. Its translation is CASSLMGFLGPQLLNTEAFF. This sequence joins TRBV11-2 and TRBJ1-1; D ambiguous. CDR3 length equals 20 residues. Germline assignment: CDR1 SGHAT and CDR2 FQNNGV. Trimming cost V 2 bases and J 0 bases, with 25 bases left between them. The variable domain in full, completed from reference TRBV11-2 and TRBJ1-1, reads EAGVAQSPRYKIIEKRQSVAFWCNPISGHATLYWYQQILGQGPKLLIQFQNNGVVDDSQLPKDRFSAERLKGVDSTLKIQPAKLEDSAVYLCASSLMGFLGPQLLNTEAFFGQGTRLTVV.

This chain joins TRBV5-5 and TRBJ2-4; TRBD1 or TRBD2 may be the D gene (5 bases each). This CDR3 region has 15 residues. From germline, CDR1 is SGHKS and CDR2 YYEKEE (reference sequence). V was clipped by 4 bases and J by 6 bases, with 17 bases between them. The CDR3 DNA sequence: TGTGCCAGCAGCCCATCCCCGGGGCAGTTAAACATTCAGTACTTC. Translating gives CASSPSPGQLNIQYF. Full variable domain (remainder filled in from reference TRBV5-5 and TRBJ2-4): DAGVTQSPTHLIKTRGQQVTLRCSPISGHKSVSWYQQVLGQGPQFIFQYYEKEERGRGNFPDRFSARQFPNYSSELNVNALLLGDSALYLCASSPSPGQLNIQYFGAGTRLSVL.

This clonotype was seen only once. The chain couples TRBV5-1 to TRBJ2-7; 8 positions match TRBD1. The CDR3 is made up of 15 amino acids. Germline CDR1 SGHRS, CDR2 YFSETQ. The ends lost 4 bases at V and 5 bases at J; junction bases unmatched: 11. In nucleotides, the CDR3 is TGCGCCAGCAGCCCGAAGGACAGGGAAGTGAACGAGCAGTACTTC. Translation gives CASSPKDREVNEQYF.

The CDR3 region is CARGPGPGEQFF. The CDR3, as DNA: TGTGCCAGGGGCCCCGGGCCGGGTGAGCAGTTCTTC. This chain uses TRBV5-2 with TRBJ2-1; TRBD1 is the table's D call, not checked against the DNA. TRBV5-2 is a documented pseudogene. This CDR3 is built from 12 residues.

This clonotype was recorded at least ten times. The chain has TRBV10-3 and TRBJ1-3; a weak D match, TRBD1 (5 bases). V lost 0 bases to trimming and J lost 4 bases, with 10 bases between them. Germline CDR1 reads ENHRY; CDR2 reads SYGVKD. The CDR3 is made up of 15 amino acids. The CDR3 DNA follows: TGTGCCATCAGTGAGTCAAGGGGTGGAGGAAACACCATATATTTT. This encodes CAISESRGGGNTIYF.

The sample holds many counts of this clonotype. The chain joins TRBV11-2 to TRBJ1-1; the match to TRBD1 covers 9 bases. Losses at the gene ends were 1 base for V and 0 bases for J; bases not matched to a gene: 12. Germline V gives CDR1 SGHAT, CDR2 FQNNGV. There are 19 residues in the CDR3. Here the CDR3 DNA reads TGTGCCAGCAGCTTAGGGGTGGAGGGACAGGGACGGGTGAACACTGAAGCTTTCTTT. This gives the protein CASSLGVEGQGRVNTEAFF.

The chain is built from TRBV6-6 and TRBJ2-6; no firm D call. Germline CDR1 is MNHNY and CDR2 is SVGAGI (reference sequence). Deletions cut 2 bases from V and 4 bases from J, with 9 bases between. The CDR3 is 15 amino acids. CDR3 sequence (DNA): TGTGCCAGCAGTTACCGTCTTGGGGGGGCCAACGTCCTGACTTTC. This codes for CASSYRLGGANVLTF.

This clonotype was found many times. This chain uses TRBV14 with TRBJ1-1; D gene uncertain. V lost 1 base, J lost 1 base, and 10 bases lay in between. CDR3 size: 15 residues. Germline-derived CDR1 and CDR2 are SGHDN and FVKESK. CDR3 bases: TGTGCCAGCAGCCAAGGGCGGCAGCCGAACACTGAAGCTTTCTTT. This codes for CASSQGRQPNTEAFF.

Ten or more counts support this clonotype. The rearrangement links TRBV7-9 to TRBJ1-3; no clear D. Germline V gene data show CDR1 as SEHNR and CDR2 as FQNEAQ (reference sequence). V lost 1 base to trimming and J lost 2 bases, with 6 bases between them. This CDR3 contains 14 residues. In DNA form, the CDR3 reads TGTGCCAGCAGCTTAGAGCCAGCTGGAAACACCATATATTTT. Residues: CASSLEPAGNTIYF.

There are many counts of this clonotype. The chain couples TRBV29-1 to TRBJ1-2; 9 nucleotides line up with TRBD1. J was trimmed by 0 bases and V by 7 bases; bases with no gene match: 9. Germline values: CDR1 SQVTM, CDR2 ANQGSEA. This CDR3 contains 15 residues. The CDR3 region is CSATPGTGTNYGYTF. The CDR3 nucleotides read TGCAGCGCTACGCCCGGGACAGGGACTAACTATGGCTACACCTTC.

This clonotype came up many times. The rearrangement uses TRBV7-9 and TRBJ2-5; 10 bases are a match to TRBD1. The CDR3 totals 15 residues. J lost 6 bases, V lost 0 bases, and 4 bases had no gene match. CDR1 is SEHNR and CDR2 is FQNEAQ in the germline V gene (reference sequence). CDR3: CASSLATGGSKTQYF. The DNA of the CDR3 is TGTGCCAGCAGCTTAGCGACAGGGGGCTCGAAGACCCAGTACTTC.

The chain recombines TRBV18 with TRBJ1-5; TRBD1 matches 7 bases. CDR3 length: 16 amino acids. V lost 3 bases to trimming and J lost 11 bases; unmatched junction nucleotides: 16. Germline lookup yields CDR1 KGHSH and CDR2 LQKENI. CDR3 nucleotides: TGTGCCAGCTCACCGAACAGGGGTTCGGTCGACACGGCCCAGCATTTT. Translated, it gives CASSPNRGSVDTAQHF. The full variable domain, with the rest looked up from reference TRBV18 and TRBJ1-5, is NAGVMQNPRHLVRRRGQEARLRCSPMKGHSHVYWYRQLPEEGLKFMVYLQKENIIDESGMPKERFSAEFPKEGPSILRIQQVVRGDSAAYFCASSPNRGSVDTAQHFGDGTRLSIL.

The chain joins TRBV12-3 or TRBV12-4 to TRBJ2-1; perhaps TRBD2 as D (7 bases). This CDR3 spans 17 amino acids. Trimming cost V 5 bases and J 2 bases, with 19 bases left between them. This chain's CDR3 is CASSPRGGGFTYNEQFF. The CDR3 bases are TGTGCCAGCAGTCCCAGGGGCGGGGGCTTCACCTACAATGAGCAGTTCTTC.

This clonotype was counted between two and nine times. The chain carries TRBV15 and TRBJ2-7; no firm D call. Per germline, CDR1 LNHNV and CDR2 YYDKDF (reference sequence). V was shortened by 0 bases and J by 0 bases, with 9 bases between the two germline ends. The CDR3 runs to 15 residues. The CDR3 DNA is TGTGCCACCAGCAGAGATGCAGCGACCTCCTACGAGCAGTACTTC. Translation: CATSRDAATSYEQYF.

The chain is built from TRBV9 and TRBJ1-5; D gene ambiguous. This CDR3 is 13 amino acids long. Germline lookup yields CDR1 SGDLS and CDR2 YYNGEE. V was cut by 0 bases and J by 3 bases, with 4 bases left in between. The CDR3 loop is CASSVGDNQPQHF. The CDR3 DNA follows: TGTGCCAGCAGCGTAGGTGACAATCAGCCCCAGCATTTT.

This clonotype was detected a few times. The chain employs TRBV29-1 and TRBJ2-7; D is unresolved. Germline assignment: CDR1 SQVTM and CDR2 ANQGSEA. The CDR3 runs to 13 residues. Trimming stripped 4 bases from V and 3 bases from J, with 13 bases between. The CDR3 sequence: CSVVSNQDYEQYF. CDR3 nucleotide sequence: TGCAGCGTTGTATCGAATCAAGACTACGAGCAGTACTTC.

The chain combines TRBV4-3 with TRBJ2-5; 7 positions agree with TRBD1. The length of the CDR3 is 15 residues. V was pared by 0 bases and J by 2 bases, with 3 bases of the junction left unmatched. The germline V gene encodes CDR1 LGHNA and CDR2 YSLEER. Here the CDR3 DNA reads TGCGCCAGCAGCCAAGATTGGGACAGTCAAGAGACCCAGTACTTC. It is translated as CASSQDWDSQETQYF.

This clonotype was observed many times. The chain employs TRBV12-3 or TRBV12-4 and TRBJ1-2; no clear D gene. Trimming pared 5 bases from V and 2 bases from J, leaving 18 bases between. This CDR3 comprises 16 residues. CDR3: CASSRLPSDGNYGYTF. The CDR3 region has the DNA TGTGCCAGCAGTCGCCTCCCTTCAGACGGGAACTATGGCTACACCTTC.

This clonotype was recorded many times. This chain uses TRBV5-1 with TRBJ2-7; D ambiguous. Germline CDR1 SGHRS, CDR2 YFSETQ. Trimming removed 0 bases at V and 3 bases at J, with 10 bases between. The length of the CDR3 is 14 residues. CDR3 sequence: CASSLGGGRYEQYF. CDR3 DNA: TGCGCCAGCAGCTTGGGAGGTGGGCGCTACGAGCAGTACTTC.

The rearrangement links TRBV10-3 to TRBJ2-7; D is undetermined. There are 14 residues in the CDR3. Between the trimmed V and J ends, which lost 2 bases and 2 bases, there was a span of 10 bases. Per the germline V gene, CDR1 is ENHRY and CDR2 is SYGVKD. The CDR3 reads CAISEHGEPYEQYF. The CDR3 DNA is TGTGCCATCAGTGAGCATGGGGAACCCTACGAGCAGTACTTC.

The sample holds many counts of this clonotype. The chain carries TRBV5-1 and TRBJ2-7, with 8 bases lining up with TRBD2. V was clipped by 1 base and J by 5 bases; unmatched bases: 5. Germline V gene lookup returns CDR1 SGHRS and CDR2 YFSETQ. The CDR3 is made up of 14 amino acids. CDR3 in amino acids: CASSLRGGSDEQYF. As DNA, the CDR3 is TGCGCCAGCAGCTTGCGGGGGGGGTCAGACGAGCAGTACTTC.

This clonotype has ten or more counts. The V gene is TRBV30, the J gene TRBJ2-5; D call uncertain. The V end was cut by 1 base, the J end by 5 bases, with 11 bases between. The CDR3 has 13 residues. CDR1 and CDR2 from the germline V gene are GTSNPN and SVGIG (reference sequence). CDR3 sequence: CAWSAVVHETQYF. The CDR3 DNA reads TGTGCCTGGAGTGCGGTGGTGCACGAGACCCAGTACTTC.

This clonotype was seen a handful of times. The CDR3 nucleotides read TGTGCCAGCAGCTTCCATCTCGGGGACGGTTACGAGCAGTACTTC. Residues: CASSFHLGDGYEQYF. The rearrangement links TRBV5-6 to TRBJ2-7; the D gene could be TRBD1 or TRBD2 (5 bases each). The CDR3 has 15 amino acids. CDR1 and CDR2 (germline): SGHDT, YYEEEE. V was clipped by 2 bases and J by 4 bases, with 16 bases between them. Drawing the rest from reference TRBV5-6 and TRBJ2-7, the complete variable domain is DAGVTQSPTHLIKTRGQQVTLRCSPKSGHDTVSWYQQALGQGPQFIFQYYEEEERQRGNFPDRFSGHQFPNYSSELNVNALLLGDSALYLCASSFHLGDGYEQYFGPGTRLTVT.

There are many counts of this clonotype. The chain couples TRBV9 to TRBJ2-2; D not certain. Germline CDR1 SGDLS, CDR2 YYNGEE. This CDR3 is 14 amino acids long. The ends were cut back, 3 bases at V and 5 bases at J, with 11 bases in the middle. For the CDR3, the DNA is TGTGCCAGCAGCGACGTCGGAGAGACCGGGGAGCTGTTTTTT. As protein: CASSDVGETGELFF.

This clonotype was counted at least ten times. The chain carries TRBV6-2 or TRBV6-3 and TRBJ2-3; D is ambiguous. The CDR3 spans 14 residues. Germline V gene data show CDR1 as MNHEY and CDR2 as SVGEGT. V was shortened by 0 bases and J by 3 bases, with 7 bases between the two germline ends. Here the CDR3 DNA reads TGTGCCAGCAGTTACTCGGTGCCGACAGATACGCAGTATTTT. It translates to CASSYSVPTDTQYF.

Ten or more counts support this clonotype. CDR3 residues: CASSTGTDPYNEQFF. The DNA for the CDR3 is TGTGCCAGCAGTACCGGGACAGATCCGTACAATGAGCAGTTCTTC. This chain connects TRBV7-8 to TRBJ2-1; 7 positions agree with TRBD1. The CDR3 length is 15 residues. Unmatched junction bases numbered 9, after V lost 6 bases and J lost 4 bases. CDR1 is SGHVS and CDR2 is FQNEAQ in the germline V gene.